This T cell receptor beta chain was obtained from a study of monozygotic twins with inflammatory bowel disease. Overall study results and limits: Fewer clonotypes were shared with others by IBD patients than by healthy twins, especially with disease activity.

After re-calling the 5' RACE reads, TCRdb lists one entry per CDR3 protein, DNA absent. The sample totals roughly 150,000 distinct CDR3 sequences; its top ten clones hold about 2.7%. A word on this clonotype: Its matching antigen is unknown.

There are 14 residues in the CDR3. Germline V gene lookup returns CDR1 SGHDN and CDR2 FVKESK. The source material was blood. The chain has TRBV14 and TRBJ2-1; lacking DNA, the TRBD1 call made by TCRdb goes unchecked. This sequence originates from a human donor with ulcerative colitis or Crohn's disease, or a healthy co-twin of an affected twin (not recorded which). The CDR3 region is CASSPQGGRNEQFF. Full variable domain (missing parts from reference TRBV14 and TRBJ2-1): EAGVTQFPSHSVIEKGQTVTLRCDPISGHDNLYWYRRVMGKEIKFLLHFVKESKQDESGMPNNRFLAERTGGTYSTLKVQPAELEDSGVYFCASSPQGGRNEQFFGPGTRLTVL.